This is a list of T cell receptor beta chains from one sample in a study of blood T cell repertoires in COVID-19. Assay: immunoSEQ multiplex PCR; the TCRdb copy retains only in-frame clones and omits some. This table holds 150,000 to 200,000 clones, 65% to 85% found once. Sample: peripheral blood. The receptor source for this set is a woman in her twenties or thirties with acute or convalescent COVID-19. The CDR3 runs from the conserved cysteine through the conserved F or W. A D gene is named only where the DNA matches it firmly.

V gene,D gene,CDR3 protein
TRBV6-2/TRBV6-3,TRBD1,CASSTNSGGTMNTEAFF
TRBV7-9,-,CASSPASGLGQPQHF
TRBV19,-,CASIRDSHSSYNSPLHF
TRBV7-8,TRBD1,CASSSQGALADTQYF
TRBV29-1,TRBD1,CSVGGQNEKLFF
TRBV7-2,-,CASSSLRNTEAFF
TRBV28,-,CASSLEEKLFF
TRBV28,-,CASSLITVYEQYF
TRBV7-2,TRBD1,CASSLRRGTGSGNTIYF
TRBV21-1,-,CASSKFVWRGEGANEKLFF
TRBV5-4,-,CASSFQGTYGYTF
TRBV29-1,TRBD1,CSMTGQGNTEAFF
TRBV15,-,CATSRQDRRSEAFF
TRBV21-1,-,CASSKPFTWAETQYF
TRBV4-3,TRBD1,CASSRTGERGYTF
TRBV5-1,TRBD1,CASSLQGSGYTF